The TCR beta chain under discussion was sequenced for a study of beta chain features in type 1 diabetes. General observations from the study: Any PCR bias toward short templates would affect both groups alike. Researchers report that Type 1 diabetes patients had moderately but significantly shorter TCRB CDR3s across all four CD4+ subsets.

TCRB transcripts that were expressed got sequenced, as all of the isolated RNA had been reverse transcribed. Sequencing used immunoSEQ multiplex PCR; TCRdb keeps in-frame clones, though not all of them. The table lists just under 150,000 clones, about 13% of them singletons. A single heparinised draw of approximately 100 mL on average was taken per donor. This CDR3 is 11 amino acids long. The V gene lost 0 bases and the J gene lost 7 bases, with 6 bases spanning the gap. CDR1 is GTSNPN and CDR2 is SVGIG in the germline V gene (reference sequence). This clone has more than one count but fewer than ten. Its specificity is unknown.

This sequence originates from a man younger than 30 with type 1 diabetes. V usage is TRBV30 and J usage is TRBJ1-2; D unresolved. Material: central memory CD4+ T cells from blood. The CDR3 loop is CAWSVHPGYTF. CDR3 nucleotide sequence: TGTGCCTGGAGTGTACACCCTGGCTACACCTTC.